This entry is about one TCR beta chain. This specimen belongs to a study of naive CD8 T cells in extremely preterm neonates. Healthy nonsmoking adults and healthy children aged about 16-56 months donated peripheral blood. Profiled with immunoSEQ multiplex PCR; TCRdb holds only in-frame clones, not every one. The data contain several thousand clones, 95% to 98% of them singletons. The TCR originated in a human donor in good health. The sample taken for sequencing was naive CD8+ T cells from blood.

The CDR3 spells CASSQSGRGIDEQFF. For the CDR3, the DNA is TGTGCCAGCAGCCAATCGGGCAGGGGTATCGATGAGCAGTTCTTC. V usage is TRBV16 and J usage is TRBJ2-1, with TRBD1 as a possible D gene (6 bases). Germline assignment: CDR1 KGHSY and CDR2 FQNENV. Deletions cut 0 bases from V and 8 bases from J, with 14 bases between. The CDR3 length is 15 residues.